The present entry profiles one T cell receptor beta chain with its context. The antigen remains unidentified. The data stem from a study of cytomegalovirus exposure and HLA in healthy donors. Notes on the study in general: Among TCR beta chains of equal frequency, HLA-associated ones were more clonally expanded in a later analysis. Reported performance of the classifier showed diagnosis of cytomegalovirus status with high specificity and sensitivity.

CDR3 length: 12 residues. The germline V gene has CDR1 SGDLS and CDR2 YYNGEE. V was cut by 4 bases and J by 9 bases, with 11 bases left in between. The primer mix had 60 Vbeta and 13 Jbeta primers. This table comes from immunoSEQ multiplex PCR, and its TCRdb copy is limited to in-frame clones, with some not included. The sample holds about 230,000 clones, about 88% seen once. This TCR was recovered from a girl between 2 and 10 years old in good health and CMV-seronegative. Sequencing was performed on PBMCs. The chain uses TRBV9 and TRBJ2-1; D possibly corresponds to TRBD1 (6 bases). CDR3 bases: TGTGCCAGCAGCCCCCAGGGGACTGAGCAGTTCTTC. Its protein is CASSPQGTEQFF.